This T cell receptor (beta chain) was found in a study of neurological immune-mediated disorders. Overall study findings and caveats: Levels of TCR clonal expansion peaked in HTLV-1-associated myelopathy and reached their lowest in multiple sclerosis, under those of healthy controls.

Many counts were recorded for this clonotype. Its antigen is as yet unknown. Trimming took 5 bases from V and 5 from J, leaving 7 bases between them. CDR1 and CDR2 (germline): MNHEY, SVGEGT. The CDR3 sequence is 12 residues long. The cDNA was synthesized by 5'RACE incorporating 10-nucleotide random UMIs. From the 5' RACE reads, TCRdb called clonotypes with MiXCR, one entry per CDR3 protein. The repertoire holds some 65,000 distinct CDR3 sequences, with around 4% as singletons. The sequenced sample consisted of PBMCs. This receptor was obtained from a man aged 50 to 60 with multiple sclerosis. The J gene is TRBJ2-1, the V gene TRBV6-2 or TRBV6-3; D call uncertain. CDR3 sequence: CASSRYNNEQFF. The DNA of the CDR3 is TGTGCCAGCAGTCGGTACAACAATGAGCAGTTCTTC.